Reported below is one T cell receptor (beta chain). This clone came up a few times. It has no known antigen specificity. No qualities accompany the bases; no much larger clone lies one base away. To sequence the TCRbeta CDR3 region, genomic DNA was isolated from the sorted cells. TCRbeta CDR3 regions were sequenced using the immunoSEQ Assay. TCRdb holds this immuneACCESS table with in-frame rearrangements only. Some clones are missing; in checked studies, unresolved V genes explain under half, and the rest has no known cause. The sample profile shows over 40,000 clones; around 80% of them were found once. The ten largest clones represent roughly 5% of the sample. These data are taken from a study of OX40 agonist ivuxolimab in advanced cancers. About the investigation overall: Ivuxolimab, which targeted the costimulatory receptor OX40 (CD134), was an agonistic, fully human IgG2 monoclonal antibody. Peripheral TCRbeta sequencing aimed to test whether ivuxolimab altered TCR sequence diversity and caused clonal T-cell expansion. Prior anti-PD-1, anti-PD-L1 or anti-CTLA-4 therapy was permitted, and checkpoint inhibitors had been received by about two fifths of dose-escalation patients. The paper reports the monotherapy dose-escalation portion (N of about 54 patients) of the phase I ivuxolimab trial. Intravenous ivuxolimab was administered to patients every 2 weeks at six dose levels: 0.01, 0.1, 0.3, 1.5, 3 and 10 mg/kg. In the dose-escalation cohort, 82.7% of patients were male, and the mean age was approximately 60 years, with a range of roughly 23 to 85. Among the roughly 54 dose-escalation patients, roughly 20 had hepatocellular carcinoma, 15 or so melanoma, 9 renal cell carcinoma and 9 head and neck cancer. Three dose-escalation patients achieved partial responses, one with hepatocellular carcinoma and two with cutaneous melanoma.

Trimming leaves V shorter by 2 bases and J shorter by 0 bases, with the junction holding 14 bases beyond the gene matches. The germline V gene sets CDR1 to SGHAT and CDR2 to FQNNGV. From its cysteine to its phenylalanine, the CDR3 spans 19 amino acids. The only DNA kept is the CDR3, 57 bases in frame from the first base. General conclusions and limits of the study: Clonal expansion of both CD4+ and CD8+ blood T cells was observed from baseline to week 6 at doses 0.1 to 3.0 mg/kg. Low levels of normalized T-cell clonal expansion were also seen in some patients who did not respond. The antigen specificity of the peripheral T cells that underwent clonal expansion was not determined. In the 0.1-3.0 mg/kg groups, partial responders were among the patients with the lowest normalized peripheral clonal expansion, particularly in CD8+ T cells. After ivuxolimab, expanded clones were on average more numerous among CD8+ T cells than among CD4+ T cells.

Patients with a history of autoimmune disease or receiving systemic immunosuppression were excluded from the trial. Peripheral blood for TCR sequencing was collected from all dose cohorts at baseline, on cycle 4 day 1, and on cycle 7 day 1. Samples were obtained from an open-label, multicenter, first-in-human phase I dose-escalation trial of ivuxolimab. Adults with locally advanced or metastatic head and neck squamous cell, hepatocellular, melanoma or renal cell carcinoma were enrolled in the trial. Before TCR sequencing, CD4+ and CD8+ T cells were separately sorted from peripheral blood. The specimen comprised CD4+ or CD8+ T cells sorted from blood, sampled in a trial of the OX40 agonist ivuxolimab. The chain is made from TRBV11-2 and TRBJ2-3; 7 junctional bases match TRBD2. This clonotype was obtained from an adult with an advanced solid tumor such as melanoma, head and neck, liver or kidney cancer. The CDR3 here reads CASSLRFEGGPSSTDTQYF. The DNA sequence follows: TGTGCCAGCAGCTTACGGTTTGAGGGAGGGCCGTCTAGCACAGATACGCAGTATTTT.